This T cell receptor (beta chain) was sequenced in a study of T cells in Graves' hyperthyroidism and ophthalmopathy (dated by TCRdb to between 2018 and 2021). Some background on the complete study: Peripheral blood was collected at initial diagnosis, before any treatment. To identify distinguishing TCR V-J signatures, a discovery cohort of 95 to 100 patients was used, comprising 40 to 45 with Graves' ophthalmopathy and around 57 with stable Graves' hyperthyroidism. Whether ophthalmopathy could be predicted prospectively was tested in an independent validation cohort made up of roughly 20 hyperthyroidism patients plus 17 patients who later progressed to ophthalmopathy. The 100 discovery patients were divided at random into training and test sets in a 7:3 ratio. In several Graves' hyperthyroidism patients, the study also compared T-cell repertoires from thyroid tissue with T-cell repertoires from blood. After blood sampling, hyperthyroidism patients were treated with methimazole at a starting dose of 30 mg daily, and ophthalmopathy patients were treated with high-dose intravenous methylprednisolone. According to the paper, TCR Vbeta CDR3 sequencing was carried out on over 130 peripheral blood samples, which came from 40 to 45 ophthalmopathy, 80 or so hyperthyroidism and about 17 progressor patients. General study outcomes and caveats: In cross-validation, a model built on a 13 V-J signature told ophthalmopathy apart from stable hyperthyroidism with under 90% sensitivity and approximately 81% specificity, and in testing the same model reached 80%/75%. No statistical method was used to fix the sample size in advance, and group allocation was not hidden from the investigators. In validation, the model predicted progression to ophthalmopathy a median of 6.5 months before onset, with around 70% sensitivity and just under 75% specificity. Most expanded thyroid clonotypes (frequency above 0.001) were also detected in blood, suggesting blood repertoires may reflect thyroid immune responses.

Amplification of TCR beta CDR3 regions was carried out from RNA transcripts. The TCR CDR3 was subjected to a first round of RT-PCR using the HTBI primer set and the Qiagen OneStep RT-PCR kit. Libraries were constructed in a second round of multiplex PCR, after which size selection and purification were performed. Libraries were sequenced paired-end with 100 bp reads on an Illumina HiSeq2000. Per the authors' processing: SOAPnuke was used to process the raw data, with reads discarded if the reads contained adapters or uncalled bases, had a mean Phred below 15, or lacked an exact constant-primer or identifier match. High-quality paired reads were merged using COPE v1.2.5, and each unique nucleotide sequence was defined as a clonotype. MiTCR v1.1 was used to align clonotypes to the IMGT TRBV, TRBD and TRBJ reference segments. Only V-J combinations with frequency above 0.0001, covering about 99% of repertoires, were analysed. A TCS score was defined as the ratio between F50 (clonal expansion) and ExV (chaos), using BLOSUM62-based TCRdist between CDR3 peptides within each V-J. Welch's t-statistics and random forest reduced 514 V-J features to some 14, which were used in a naive Bayes classifier (R e1071). Using fastp at Q25 and MiXCR, TCRdb reprocessed the public reads and kept productive beta chains. Duplicate CDR3 protein sequences are folded into a single record with the most common DNA and genes. None of the V and J calls come from the authors' own analysis; TCRdb made them. The sample includes some 340,000 distinct CDR3 sequences, with roughly an eighth observed a single time. The top ten constitute 30% to 40% of the sample.

The junction shows trimming of 3 bases on V and 9 bases on J, plus 6 bases between the germline ends. The CDR3 runs 11 amino acids, cysteine and phenylalanine included. The sequence is cut down to CDR3 DNA, 33 bases in frame from base 1. Sequences LNHDA (CDR1) and SQIVND (CDR2) are obtained from the germline V gene (reference sequence). Ophthalmopathy patients had moderately to severely active disease, with a Clinical Activity Score of 3 or more, a NOSPECS grade of 4 or more, and a disease duration of less than 3 months. Any patient with an uncontrolled infection, another autoimmune disease, pregnancy or lactation was excluded. Diagnoses were based on clinical symptoms, serum thyroxine and TRAb, thyroid ultrasound and orbital computed tomography. PBMCs were separated from 10 ml of fresh peripheral blood using Ficoll-Paque density gradient centrifugation. Total RNA was extracted using Trizol reagent, and RNA quality was assessed on an Agilent 2100 Bioanalyzer.

This clonotype was seen many times. Its antigen has not been determined. No clone much larger than this one lies a single base away; base qualities are absent. What was sequenced was blood. Here the chain combines TRBV19 and TRBJ2-1; 6 matching bases give a weak D call of TRBD2. The TCR was taken from a middle-aged woman with Graves' ophthalmopathy. The CDR3: CASSIGGEQFF. The sequence in DNA is TGTGCCAGTAGTATCGGGGGTGAGCAGTTCTTC.